Here is one T cell receptor beta chain with its context. Germline V gene lookup returns CDR1 MNHNY and CDR2 SVGAGI (reference sequence). The CDR3 has 15 residues. Carrying UMI labels, the TRB cDNA libraries were prepared through 5' RACE. TCRdb re-called the 5' RACE reads; every CDR3 protein appears as one record, without DNA. This listing includes 100,000 to 150,000 distinct CDR3 sequences. The source of the sample is a study of CXCR3-negative and CXCR3-positive naive CD8 T cells. The source is a human donor in good health. Some clones in this sample may be carry-over from other donors' samples. The material sequenced was naive CXCR3- CD8+ T cells from blood. Subset indicated: CD45RO-CCR7+CD27+CD95- naive CD8+ T cells lacking CXCR3 (TNR3-). The chain is built from TRBV6-6 and TRBJ2-7; the D gene TCRdb calls, TRBD2, cannot be checked with no DNA. The CDR3 loop is CASSFPGGAGGEQYF.